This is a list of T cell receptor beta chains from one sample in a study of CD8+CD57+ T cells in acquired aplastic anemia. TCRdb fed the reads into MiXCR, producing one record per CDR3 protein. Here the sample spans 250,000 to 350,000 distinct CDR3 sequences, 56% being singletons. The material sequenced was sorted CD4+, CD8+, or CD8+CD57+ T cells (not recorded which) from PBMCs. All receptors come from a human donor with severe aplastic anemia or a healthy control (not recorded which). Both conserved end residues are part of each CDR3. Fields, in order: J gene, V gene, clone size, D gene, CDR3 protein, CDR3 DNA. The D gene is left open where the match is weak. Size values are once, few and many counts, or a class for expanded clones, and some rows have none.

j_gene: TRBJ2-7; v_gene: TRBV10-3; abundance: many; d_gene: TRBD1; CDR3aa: CAISGAGTGLNEQYF; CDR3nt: TGTGCCATCAGTGGTGCCGGGACAGGGCTTAACGAGCAGTACTTC
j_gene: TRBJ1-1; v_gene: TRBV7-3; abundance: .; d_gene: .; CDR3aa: CASSPEGPEAFF; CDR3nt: TGTGCCAGCAGCCCAGAGGGACCCGAAGCTTTCTTT
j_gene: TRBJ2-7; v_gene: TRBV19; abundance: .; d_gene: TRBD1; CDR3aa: CASSMDRVRTTYEQYF; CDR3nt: TGTGCCAGTAGTATGGACAGGGTCCGAACGACCTACGAGCAGTACTTC
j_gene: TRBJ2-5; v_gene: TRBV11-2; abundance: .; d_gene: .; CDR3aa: CASSLRRMTQETQYF; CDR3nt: TGTGCCAGCAGCCTAAGACGAATGACCCAAGAGACCCAGTACTTC
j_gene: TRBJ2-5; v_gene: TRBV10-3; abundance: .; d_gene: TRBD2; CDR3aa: CAISGGGASSQETQYF; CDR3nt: TGTGCCATCAGTGGCGGGGGGGCGAGTTCGCAAGAGACCCAGTACTTC
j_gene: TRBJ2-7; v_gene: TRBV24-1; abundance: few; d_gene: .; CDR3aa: CATRPIEGAGYEQYF; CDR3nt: TGTGCCACCAGACCAATAGAAGGGGCCGGCTACGAGCAGTACTTC
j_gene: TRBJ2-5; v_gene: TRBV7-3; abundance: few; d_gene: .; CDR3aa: CASSLEASVETQYF; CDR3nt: TGTGCCAGCAGCTTAGAGGCTAGCGTGGAGACCCAGTACTTC
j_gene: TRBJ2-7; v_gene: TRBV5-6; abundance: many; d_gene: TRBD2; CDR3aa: CASSEITGGMNYEQYF; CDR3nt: TGTGCCAGCAGCGAAATCACGGGGGGTATGAACTACGAGCAGTACTTC
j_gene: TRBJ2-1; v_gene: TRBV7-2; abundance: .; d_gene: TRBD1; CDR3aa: CASSWWDRGLTVGNEQFF; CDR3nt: TGTGCCAGCAGCTGGTGGGACAGGGGGCTGACCGTAGGCAATGAGCAGTTCTTC
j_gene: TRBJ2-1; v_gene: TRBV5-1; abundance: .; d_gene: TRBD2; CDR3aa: CASSPTLRAIRGLAHSEAYNEQFF; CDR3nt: TGTGCCAGCAGCCCTACCCTTAGGGCAATTCGGGGACTAGCTCATTCGGAGGCATACAATGAGCAGTTCTTC
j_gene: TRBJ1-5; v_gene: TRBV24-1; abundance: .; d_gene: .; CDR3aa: CATQASWNQPQHF; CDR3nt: TGTGCCACTCAGGCCTCGTGGAATCAGCCCCAGCATTTT
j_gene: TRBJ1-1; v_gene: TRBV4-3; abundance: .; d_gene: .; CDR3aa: CASSQDNRGVKEAFF; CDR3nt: TGCGCCAGCAGCCAAGATAATCGGGGGGTGAAGGAAGCTTTCTTT
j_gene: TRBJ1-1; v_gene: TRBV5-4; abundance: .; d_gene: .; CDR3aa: CAGSLVGSTEAFF; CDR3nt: TGTGCCGGCAGCTTGGTGGGGAGTACTGAAGCTTTCTTT
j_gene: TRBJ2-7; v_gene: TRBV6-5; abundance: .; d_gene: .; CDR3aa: CASSLTGRFVF; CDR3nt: TGTGCCAGCAGCCTGACAGGGAGGTTCGTCTTC
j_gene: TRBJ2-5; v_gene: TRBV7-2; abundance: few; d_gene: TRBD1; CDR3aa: CASSEQQGMTQYF; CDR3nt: TGTGCCAGCAGCGAACAACAGGGGATGACCCAGTACTTC
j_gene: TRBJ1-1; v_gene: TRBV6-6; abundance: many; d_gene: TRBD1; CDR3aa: CASSRKTGGGSTEAFF; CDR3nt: TGTGCCAGCTCCAGGAAGACAGGGGGTGGGAGCACTGAAGCTTTCTTT
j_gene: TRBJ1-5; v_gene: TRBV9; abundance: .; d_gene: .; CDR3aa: CASSVGTVNQPQHF; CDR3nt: TGTGCCAGCAGCGTGGGGACGGTGAATCAGCCCCAGCATTTT
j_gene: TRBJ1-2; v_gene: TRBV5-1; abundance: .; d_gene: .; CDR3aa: CASSLEGGNTF; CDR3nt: TGCGCCAGCAGCTTGGAGGGCGGAAACACCTTC
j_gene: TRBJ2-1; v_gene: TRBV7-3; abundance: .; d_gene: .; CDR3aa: CASSSLGTYNEQFF; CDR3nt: TGTGCCAGCAGCTCCCTTGGGACCTACAATGAGCAGTTCTTC
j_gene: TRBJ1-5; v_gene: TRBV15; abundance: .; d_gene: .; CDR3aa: CATSRHNSNQPQHF; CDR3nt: TGTGCCACCAGCAGGCACAATAGTAATCAGCCCCAGCATTTT
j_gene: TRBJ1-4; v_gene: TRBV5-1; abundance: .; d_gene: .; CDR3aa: CASLGLTENEKLFF; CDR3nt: TGCGCCAGCCTGGGGCTGACAGAGAATGAAAAACTGTTTTTT
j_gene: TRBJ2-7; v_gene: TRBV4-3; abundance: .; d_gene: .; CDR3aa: CASSQVQGSAYEQYF; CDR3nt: TGCGCCAGCAGCCAAGTACAGGGATCCGCCTACGAGCAGTACTTC
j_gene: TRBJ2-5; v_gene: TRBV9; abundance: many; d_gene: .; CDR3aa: CASSGGRQETQYF; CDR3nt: TGTGCCAGCAGCGGGGGTAGGCAAGAGACCCAGTACTTC
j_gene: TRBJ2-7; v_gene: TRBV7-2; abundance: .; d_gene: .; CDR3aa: CASRRDEYEQYF; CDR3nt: TGTGCCAGCAGAAGGGACGAATACGAGCAGTACTTC
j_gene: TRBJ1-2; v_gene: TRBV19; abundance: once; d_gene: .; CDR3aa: CASNTGTNYGYTF; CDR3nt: TGTGCCAGTAATACAGGGACGAACTATGGCTACACCTTC
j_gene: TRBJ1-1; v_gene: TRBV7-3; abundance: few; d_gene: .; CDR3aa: CASSPGRRNTEAFF; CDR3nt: TGTGCCAGCAGCCCCGGACGGAGGAACACTGAAGCTTTCTTT
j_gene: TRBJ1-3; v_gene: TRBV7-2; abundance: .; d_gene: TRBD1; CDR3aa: CASSRGGTGNTIYF; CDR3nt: TGTGCCAGCAGCCGAGGGGGCACTGGAAACACCATATATTTT
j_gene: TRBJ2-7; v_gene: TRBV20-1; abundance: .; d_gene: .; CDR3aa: CSAARGAKNYEQYF; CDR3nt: TGCAGTGCTGCCCGGGGTGCGAAGAACTACGAGCAGTACTTC